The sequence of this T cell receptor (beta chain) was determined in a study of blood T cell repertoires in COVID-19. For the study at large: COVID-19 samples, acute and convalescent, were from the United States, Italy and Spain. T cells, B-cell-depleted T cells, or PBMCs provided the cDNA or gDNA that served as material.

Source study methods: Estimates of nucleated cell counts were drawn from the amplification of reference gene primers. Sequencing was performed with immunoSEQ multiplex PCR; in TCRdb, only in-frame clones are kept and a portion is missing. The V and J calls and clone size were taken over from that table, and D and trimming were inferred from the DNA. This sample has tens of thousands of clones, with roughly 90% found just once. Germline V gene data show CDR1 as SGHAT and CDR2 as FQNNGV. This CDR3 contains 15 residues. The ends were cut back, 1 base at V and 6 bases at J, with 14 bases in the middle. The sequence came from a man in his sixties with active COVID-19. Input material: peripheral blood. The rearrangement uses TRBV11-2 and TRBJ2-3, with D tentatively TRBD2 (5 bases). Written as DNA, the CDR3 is TGTGCCAGCAGCTTAGGGACCCACGGCGGGGATACGCAGTATTTT. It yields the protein CASSLGTHGGDTQYF.